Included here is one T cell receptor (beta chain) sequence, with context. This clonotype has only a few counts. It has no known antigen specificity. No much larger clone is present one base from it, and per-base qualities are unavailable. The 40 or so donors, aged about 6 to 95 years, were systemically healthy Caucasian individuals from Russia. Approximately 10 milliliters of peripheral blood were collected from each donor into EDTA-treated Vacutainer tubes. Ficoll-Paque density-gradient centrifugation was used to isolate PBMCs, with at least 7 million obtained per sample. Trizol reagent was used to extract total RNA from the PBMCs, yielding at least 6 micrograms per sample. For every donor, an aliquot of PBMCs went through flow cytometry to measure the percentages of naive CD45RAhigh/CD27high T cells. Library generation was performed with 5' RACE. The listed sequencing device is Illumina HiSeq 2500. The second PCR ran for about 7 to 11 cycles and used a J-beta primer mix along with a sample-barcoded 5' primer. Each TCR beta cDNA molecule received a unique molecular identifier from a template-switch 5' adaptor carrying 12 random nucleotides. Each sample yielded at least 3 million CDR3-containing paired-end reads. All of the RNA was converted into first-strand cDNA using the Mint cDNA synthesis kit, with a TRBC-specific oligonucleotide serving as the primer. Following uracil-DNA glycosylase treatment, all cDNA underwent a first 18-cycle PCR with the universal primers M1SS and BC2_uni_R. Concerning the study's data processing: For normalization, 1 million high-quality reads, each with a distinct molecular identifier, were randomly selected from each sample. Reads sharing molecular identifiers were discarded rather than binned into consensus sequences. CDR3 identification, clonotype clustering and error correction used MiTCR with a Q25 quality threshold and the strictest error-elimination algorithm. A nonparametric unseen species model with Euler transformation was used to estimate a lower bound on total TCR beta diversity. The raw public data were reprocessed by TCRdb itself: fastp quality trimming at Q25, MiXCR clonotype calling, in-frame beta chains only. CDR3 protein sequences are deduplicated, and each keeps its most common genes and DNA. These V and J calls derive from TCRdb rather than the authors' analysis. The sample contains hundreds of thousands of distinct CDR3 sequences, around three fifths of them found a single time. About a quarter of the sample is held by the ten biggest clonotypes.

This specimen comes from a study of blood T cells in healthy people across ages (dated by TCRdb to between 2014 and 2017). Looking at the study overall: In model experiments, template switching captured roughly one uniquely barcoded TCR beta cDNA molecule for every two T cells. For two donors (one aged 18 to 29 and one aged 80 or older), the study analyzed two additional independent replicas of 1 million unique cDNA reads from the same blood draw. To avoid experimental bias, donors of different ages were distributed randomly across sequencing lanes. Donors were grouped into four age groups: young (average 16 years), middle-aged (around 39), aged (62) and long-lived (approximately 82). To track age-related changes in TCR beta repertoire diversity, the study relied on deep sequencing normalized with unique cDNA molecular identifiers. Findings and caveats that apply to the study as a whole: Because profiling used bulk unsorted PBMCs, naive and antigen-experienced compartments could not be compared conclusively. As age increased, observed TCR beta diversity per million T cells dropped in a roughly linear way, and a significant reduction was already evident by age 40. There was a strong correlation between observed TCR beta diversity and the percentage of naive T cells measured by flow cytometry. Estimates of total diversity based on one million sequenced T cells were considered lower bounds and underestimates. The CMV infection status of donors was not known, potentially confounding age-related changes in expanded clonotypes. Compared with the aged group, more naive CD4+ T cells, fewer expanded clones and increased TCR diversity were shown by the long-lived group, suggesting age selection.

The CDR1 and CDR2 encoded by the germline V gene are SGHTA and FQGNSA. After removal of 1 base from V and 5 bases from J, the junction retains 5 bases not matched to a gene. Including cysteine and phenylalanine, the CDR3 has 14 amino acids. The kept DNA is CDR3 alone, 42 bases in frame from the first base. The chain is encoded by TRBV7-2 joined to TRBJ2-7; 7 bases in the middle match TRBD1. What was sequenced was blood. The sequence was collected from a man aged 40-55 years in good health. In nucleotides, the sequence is TGTGCCAGCAGCTTAGGTCGACAGGGAAACGAGCAGTACTTC. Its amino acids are CASSLGRQGNEQYF.